In this sample, the clone carrying this TCR beta chain turned up a few times. Its specificity is unknown. Trimming took off 0 bases at V and 9 bases at J, with 21 bases between the two ends. The CDR3 consists of 17 residues. Germline V gene lookup returns CDR1 MNHEY and CDR2 SVGEGT. This sample was taken from a study of T cell repertoires in cytomegalovirus infection. TCRdb re-called the reads through MiXCR, storing one row per CDR3 protein. In the table there are about 160,000 distinct CDR3 sequences, roughly 20% of which are singletons. This TCR came from a human donor in good health (CMV status not recorded). Some clones in this sample may be carry-over from other donors' samples. The chain is built from TRBV6-2 or TRBV6-3 and TRBJ2-1, with D possibly TRBD1 on 5 matching bases. This specimen was CD8+ T cells from cultured PBMCs, taken from culture after CMV antigen stimulation. The CDR3 protein is CASSYSRIGRRRGEQFF. In nucleotides, the CDR3 is TGTGCCAGCAGTTACTCGCGTATAGGCAGGCGAAGGGGTGAGCAGTTCTTC.